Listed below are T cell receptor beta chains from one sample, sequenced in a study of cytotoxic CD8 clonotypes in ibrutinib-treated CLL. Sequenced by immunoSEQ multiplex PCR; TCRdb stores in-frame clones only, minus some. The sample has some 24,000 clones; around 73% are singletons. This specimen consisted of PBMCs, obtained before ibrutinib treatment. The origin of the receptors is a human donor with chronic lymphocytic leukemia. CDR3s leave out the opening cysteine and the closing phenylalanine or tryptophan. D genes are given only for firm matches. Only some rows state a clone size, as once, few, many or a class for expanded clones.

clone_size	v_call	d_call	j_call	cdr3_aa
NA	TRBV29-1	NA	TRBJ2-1	SVDTRSANEQF
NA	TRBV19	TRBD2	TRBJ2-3	ASSIRGLAGADTQY
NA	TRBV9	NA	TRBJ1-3	ASSVAATAASGNTIY
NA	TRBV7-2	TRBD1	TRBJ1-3	ASSFGRGHTIY
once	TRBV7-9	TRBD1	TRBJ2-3	ASSSYDRGRADTQY
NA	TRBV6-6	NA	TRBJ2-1	ASSYSSRIPF
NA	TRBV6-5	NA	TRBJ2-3	ASRVNSQGDTQY
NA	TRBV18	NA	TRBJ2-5	ASSPKRGLETQY
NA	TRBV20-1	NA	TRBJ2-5	SALLGETQY
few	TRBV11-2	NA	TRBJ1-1	ASSLVGASTEAF
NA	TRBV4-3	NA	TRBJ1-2	ASSQDRNYGYT
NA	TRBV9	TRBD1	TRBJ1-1	ASSSHSTGPTEAF
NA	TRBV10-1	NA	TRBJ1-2	ASSALEGYGYT
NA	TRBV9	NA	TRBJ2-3	ASSVGVRNTDTQY
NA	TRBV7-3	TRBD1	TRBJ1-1	ASSGLRQGAQAF
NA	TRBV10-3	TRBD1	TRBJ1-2	ATTPGQGVGYT
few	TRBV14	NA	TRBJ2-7	ASKIRDEQY
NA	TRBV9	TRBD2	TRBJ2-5	ASSVGGGIQETQY
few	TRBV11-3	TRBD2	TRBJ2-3	ASSLGLAMGDTQY
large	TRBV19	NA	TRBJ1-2	ASNPASIYGYT
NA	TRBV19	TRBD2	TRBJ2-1	ASSTTSGRGEQF
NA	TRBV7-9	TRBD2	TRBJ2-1	ASSWTSGGDNEQF
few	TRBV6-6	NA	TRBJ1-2	ASSYEGDYGYT
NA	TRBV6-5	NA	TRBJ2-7	ASSYVPGPDYEQY
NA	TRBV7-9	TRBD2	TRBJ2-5	ASSRGD
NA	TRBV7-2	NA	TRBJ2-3	ASSPMRTDTQY
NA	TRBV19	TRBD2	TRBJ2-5	ASSSTGTRLKETQY
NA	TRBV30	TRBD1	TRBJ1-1	AWSERQGAF
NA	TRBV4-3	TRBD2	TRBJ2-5	ASSQELGRAGGGETQY
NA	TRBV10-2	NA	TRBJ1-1	ASSEARGRGNTEAF
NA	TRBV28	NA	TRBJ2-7	ASSFFGRTYEQY
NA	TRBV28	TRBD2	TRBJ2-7	ASTAGRAWEQY
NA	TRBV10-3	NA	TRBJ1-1	ASKGAAENTEAF
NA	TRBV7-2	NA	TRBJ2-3	ASSPQADTQY
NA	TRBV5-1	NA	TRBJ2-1	ASSFMDEQF
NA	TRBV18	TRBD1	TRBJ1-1	ASSSQGGNLWTEAF
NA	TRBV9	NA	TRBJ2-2	ASHSASVTGELF
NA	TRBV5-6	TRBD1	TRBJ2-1	ASSRRDRDNEQF
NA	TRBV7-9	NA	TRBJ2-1	ASSSGLWAGALDNEQF
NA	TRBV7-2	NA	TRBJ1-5	ASSLGTQPQH
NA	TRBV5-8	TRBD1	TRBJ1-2	ASSPDRAGYT
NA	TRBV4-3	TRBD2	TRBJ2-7	ASSLVAGGLSYEQY
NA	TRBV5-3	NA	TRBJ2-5	ARSPLAKRDKGETQY
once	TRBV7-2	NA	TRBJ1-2	ASSLAGSGSGGYT
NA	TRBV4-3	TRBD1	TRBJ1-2	ASSQVIPGTGGTGYT
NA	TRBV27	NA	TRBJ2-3	ASSFPVVTDTQY
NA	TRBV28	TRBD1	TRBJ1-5	ASSLTASRDRGHFSNQPQH
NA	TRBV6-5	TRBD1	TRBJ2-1	ASRTPGQFYNEQF
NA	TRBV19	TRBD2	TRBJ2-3	ASSPLAGGFF
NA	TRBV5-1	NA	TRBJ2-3	ASSLGRPTDTQY
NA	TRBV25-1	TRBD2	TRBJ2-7	ASSEGKAAGAVHEQY
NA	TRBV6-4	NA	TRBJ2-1	ASIPHLDEQF